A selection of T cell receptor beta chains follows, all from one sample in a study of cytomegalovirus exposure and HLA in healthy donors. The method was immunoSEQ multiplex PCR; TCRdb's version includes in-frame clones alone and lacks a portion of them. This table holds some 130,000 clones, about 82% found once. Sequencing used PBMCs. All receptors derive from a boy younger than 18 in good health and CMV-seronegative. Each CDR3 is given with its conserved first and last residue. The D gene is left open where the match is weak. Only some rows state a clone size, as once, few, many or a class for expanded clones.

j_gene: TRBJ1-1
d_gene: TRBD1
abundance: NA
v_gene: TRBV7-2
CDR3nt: TGTGCCAGCAGCTTAAGGGACAGAGGGAACACTGAAGCTTTCTTT
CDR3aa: CASSLRDRGNTEAFF

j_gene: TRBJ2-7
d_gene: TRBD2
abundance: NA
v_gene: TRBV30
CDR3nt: TGTGCCTGGAGTGCCCAACTAGCGGGAGGGCGGGGCGAGCAGTACTTC
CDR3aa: CAWSAQLAGGRGEQYF

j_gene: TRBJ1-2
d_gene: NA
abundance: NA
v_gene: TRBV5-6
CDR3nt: TGTGCCAGCAGCTTGGGGCAGGGGAGTGACTATGGCTACACCTTC
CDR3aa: CASSLGQGSDYGYTF

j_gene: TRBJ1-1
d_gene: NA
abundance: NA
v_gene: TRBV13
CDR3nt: TGTGCCAGCGGGCTCAGGGGCGGGAGCACTGAAGCTTTCTTT
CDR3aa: CASGLRGGSTEAFF

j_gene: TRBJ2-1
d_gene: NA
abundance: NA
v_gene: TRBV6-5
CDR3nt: TGTGCCAGCAGTTACTTGTCAATTAGCTCCTACAATGAGCAGTTCTTC
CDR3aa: CASSYLSISSYNEQFF

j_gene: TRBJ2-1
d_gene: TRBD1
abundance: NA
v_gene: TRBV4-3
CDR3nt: TGCGCCAGCAGCCAATTGTGGCAGGGGGAAATAAATGAGCAGTTCTTC
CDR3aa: CASSQLWQGEINEQFF

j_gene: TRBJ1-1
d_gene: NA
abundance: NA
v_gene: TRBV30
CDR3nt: TGTGCCTGGACGAACAGACCGAACACTGAAGCTTTCTTT
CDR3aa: CAWTNRPNTEAFF

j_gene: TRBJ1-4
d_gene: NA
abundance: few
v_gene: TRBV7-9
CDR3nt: TGTGCCAGCAGCTCCAGGGAGGGGGAGGAAGAAAAACTGTTTTTT
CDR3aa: CASSSREGEEEKLFF

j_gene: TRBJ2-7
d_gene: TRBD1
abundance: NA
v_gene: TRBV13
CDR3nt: TGTGCCAGCAGCTTGGGGACAGGTTTTTACGAGCAGTACTTC
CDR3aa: CASSLGTGFYEQYF

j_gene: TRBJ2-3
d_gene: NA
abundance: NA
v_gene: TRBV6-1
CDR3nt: TGTGCCAGCATGTTCGGGGGAGCCGATACGCAGTATTTT
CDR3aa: CASMFGGADTQYF